This record looks at one T cell receptor beta chain sequence and its context. This clone came up once. Its antigen specificity is not known. No base quality values were provided; no much bigger clone lies one nucleotide off. These data belong to a study of blood T cell repertoires in COVID-19 (dated by TCRdb to about 2020). Study-level background: Samples from collaborators originated in the United States, Italy and Spain and spanned both the acute and convalescent phases of COVID-19. The repertoires were released in a freely available public database intended as a resource for research on the immune response to SARS-CoV-2. Samples were obtained from the ongoing ImmuneRACE study (first 160 participants) and from 1,254 subjects provided by 6 global collaborators. Where available, HLA class I and class II types were taken from metadata supplied by the sample provider and were not determined by assay-based typing. The material from the prospective study consisted of cDNA or gDNA derived from T cells, B-cell-depleted T cells, or PBMCs. Subjects who had been exposed to COVID-19, were actively infected with it, or had recovered from it provided the deeply sampled blood TCRbeta repertoires that made up the dataset. Nearly every sample came with metadata listing a de-identified subject ID, COVID-19 status, age in years and sex.

TCRbeta CDR3 regions were amplified from genomic DNA by means of the immunoSEQ Assay, a bias-controlled multiplex PCR. The paper's data handling went like this. The number of nucleated cells in each sample was estimated from the amplification of reference gene primers within the assay. To quantify the absolute abundance of each unique TCRbeta CDR3 rearrangement, sequence reads were collapsed and filtered. For each sample, productive Simpson clonality was calculated by taking the square root of Simpson's diversity index across productive rearrangements. The table comes from immuneACCESS by way of TCRdb, which keeps in-frame sequences with V and J called. Part of the clones is missing from these tables; in studies checked, under half for an unresolved V gene and the rest for unknown reasons. D and trimming were read from the DNA, whereas the V and J calls and clone size are those reported in that table. Here the sample has about 35,000 clones; approximately 78% occur a single time. In total, the top ten clones hold around 41% of the sample.

V is pared back by 4 bases and J by 2 bases, with 4 bases lying between the germline termini. The CDR3, from cysteine to phenylalanine, totals 12 residues. Only CDR3 DNA remains: 36 bases, in frame from the first base. Sequences KGHDR (CDR1) and SFDVKD (CDR2) are obtained from the germline V gene. The research as a whole found: The amount of clinical and demographic metadata varied by source and participant and was provided uncurated.

Each collaborating institution followed its own protocols to collect whole blood in K2EDTA tubes. For TCRbeta analysis, collaborator samples were shipped as frozen whole blood, as isolated PBMCs, or as DNA extracted from either sample type. The specimen was peripheral blood. The rearranged chain carries TRBV24-1 and TRBJ1-1; the D gene lacks a confident call. The TCR originated in a man at least 80 years old with active or convalescent COVID-19. The CDR3 has the sequence CATSESNTEAFF. The bases read TGTGCCACCAGTGAATCTAACACTGAAGCTTTCTTT.